A selection of T cell receptor beta chains follows, all from one sample in a study of T-cell reconstitution after alpha-beta-depleted transplantation in children. TCRdb redid the calling of the PCR reads with MiXCR, one entry per CDR3 protein. The sample shows about a million distinct CDR3 sequences, roughly 29% of them seen only once. This material consisted of PBMCs, mostly from graft donor cells, taken 360 days after TCRalphabeta/CD19-depleted stem cell transplant. These receptors were collected from a boy under two years old who had a stem cell transplant for SCID, so the T cells may come from the graft donor. Each CDR3 is given with its conserved first and last residue. The D gene is left open where the match is weak. Rows may omit the clone size; those that give it use once, few, many or a size class.

v_call	d_call	j_call	clone_size	cdr3_nt	cdr3_aa
TRBV6-1	.	TRBJ1-1	.	TGTGCCAGCAGTCCGGACAGACTGAACACTGAAGCTTTCTTT	CASSPDRLNTEAFF
TRBV30	.	TRBJ1-5	.	TGTGCCTGGAGTGTCCGAGGGGCAACGGGGCCCCAGCATTTT	CAWSVRGATGPQHF
TRBV24-1	.	TRBJ2-2	.	TGTGCCACCAGTGATTTTTTTGGGAACACCGGGGAGCTGTTTTTT	CATSDFFGNTGELFF
TRBV18	.	TRBJ2-1	.	TGTGCCAGCCGGCTTTGGGTGGATGAGCAGTTCTTC	CASRLWVDEQFF
TRBV20-1	.	TRBJ2-1	.	TGCAGTGCTTCTCAAAGGGTTAGGCCCGACTATGAGCAGTTCTTC	CSASQRVRPDYEQFF
TRBV2	TRBD1	TRBJ2-3	.	TGTGCCAGTGCAGTACAGGGGATAAGCACAGATACGCAGTATTTT	CASAVQGISTDTQYF
TRBV3-1	.	TRBJ1-3	.	TGTGCCAGCACCGCGAGGGATTCTGGAAACACCATATATTTT	CASTARDSGNTIYF
TRBV10-3	TRBD2	TRBJ2-3	.	TGTGCCATCAGTGGAGACCCGGGGGGGCTGAGAGATACGCAGTATTTT	CAISGDPGGLRDTQYF
TRBV20-1	.	TRBJ1-5	few	TGCAGTGCTAGAGCGACCGCATATAGCAATCAGCCCCAGCATTTT	CSARATAYSNQPQHF
TRBV4-1	.	TRBJ2-1	.	TGCGCCAGCAGCCAGAATCAGGGTGACAATGAGCAGTTCTTC	CASSQNQGDNEQFF
TRBV20-1	TRBD2	TRBJ2-2	few	TGCAGTGCGCTACTAGCGGTTAACACCGGGGAGCTGTTTTTT	CSALLAVNTGELFF
TRBV6-5	TRBD1	TRBJ1-6	.	TGTGCCAGCAGTTCATTGGGACAGGGGAATAATTCACCCCTCCACTTT	CASSSLGQGNNSPLHF
TRBV11-2	.	TRBJ2-7	few	TGTGCCAGCAGCAATTTAGGAGGGGACAGAGCCTACGAGCAGTACTTC	CASSNLGGDRAYEQYF
TRBV12-5	TRBD2	TRBJ2-1	few	TGTGCTAGTGGTTTGGTACCGGGCTCACTAGCGGGGTGGGACAATGAGCAGTTCTTC	CASGLVPGSLAGWDNEQFF
TRBV12-3/TRBV12-4	.	TRBJ2-7	.	TGTGCCAGCACCCCTGCCGACAGAATCTACGAGCAGTACTTC	CASTPADRIYEQYF
TRBV7-8	.	TRBJ2-1	few	TGTGCCAGCAGCTTGGGCAGGGTCACCCACAATGAGCAGTTCTTC	CASSLGRVTHNEQFF
TRBV30	.	TRBJ2-7	few	TGTGCCTGGAATCTGGGACTCCAACCCTACGAGCAGTACTTC	CAWNLGLQPYEQYF
TRBV7-8	.	TRBJ2-4	few	TGTGCCAGCAGCGCGCGGGGGCGAAACATTCAGTACTTC	CASSARGRNIQYF
TRBV2	.	TRBJ1-2	.	TGTGCCAGTCAAATTAGGGATGGCTACACCTTC	CASQIRDGYTF
TRBV4-3	TRBD1	TRBJ2-2	.	TGCGCCAGCAGCCAACCGGACAGGGGTACCGGGGAGCTGTTTTTT	CASSQPDRGTGELFF
TRBV25-1	.	TRBJ2-2	.	TGTGCCAGCAGTGAATCGAAGTTACTCACGAACACCGGGGAGCTGTTTTTT	CASSESKLLTNTGELFF
TRBV6-5	.	TRBJ2-3	few	TGTGCCAGCAGTTACGGCGGTTACACAGATACGCAGTATTTT	CASSYGGYTDTQYF
TRBV6-5	TRBD1	TRBJ1-5	few	TGTGCCAGCAGCCGACAGGGTCATCAGCCCCAGCATTTT	CASSRQGHQPQHF
TRBV5-1	.	TRBJ2-6	.	TGCGCCAGCAGCTGGATCTCTGGGGCCAACGTCCTGACTTTC	CASSWISGANVLTF
TRBV20-1	.	TRBJ1-1	few	TGCAGTGCTAGGATGGGGGTGAACACTGAAGCTTTCTTT	CSARMGVNTEAFF
TRBV12-3/TRBV12-4	.	TRBJ2-7	.	TGTGCCACCCTAATTCGGACACCTATCGAGCAGTACTTC	CATLIRTPIEQYF
TRBV5-1	.	TRBJ1-5	.	TGCGCCAGCAGCTACCGGGATGGGGCGCCCCAGCATTTT	CASSYRDGAPQHF
TRBV10-3	TRBD1	TRBJ2-7	.	TGTGCCATCAGCGGGGGACAGGGAAAATTCTACGAGCAGTACTTC	CAISGGQGKFYEQYF
TRBV20-1	.	TRBJ2-5	few	TGCAGTGCTAGAGTCGCGTCGGACGTCCGAGAGACCCAGTACTTC	CSARVASDVRETQYF
TRBV12-3/TRBV12-4	TRBD1	TRBJ1-1	.	TGTGCCAGCAGTCCTGGGACAGGGGTGAACACTGAAGCTTTCTTT	CASSPGTGVNTEAFF
TRBV4-2	.	TRBJ2-7	few	TGTGCCAGCAGCCGAGACCCGGACGAGGGGCCGTTCTACGAGCAGTACTTC	CASSRDPDEGPFYEQYF
TRBV7-7	.	TRBJ2-1	few	TGTGCCAGCAGCTCGACCCCGTCCCCCTACAATGAGCAGTTCTTC	CASSSTPSPYNEQFF
TRBV5-1	TRBD2	TRBJ2-1	few	TGCGCCAGCAGCGCGAGTGGGACTAGCGGGTACAATGAGCAGTTCTTC	CASSASGTSGYNEQFF
TRBV20-1	.	TRBJ1-5	.	TGCAGTGCTAGAGATCAGGCCCTGGCGGGGGAGCCCCAGCATTTT	CSARDQALAGEPQHF
TRBV6-6	.	TRBJ2-3	once	TGTGCCAGCAGTTACAGGGAAACAGATACGCAGTATTTT	CASSYRETDTQYF
TRBV5-1	.	TRBJ1-2	.	TGCGCCAGCAGCCAAAGACAGGCCACGTATGGCTACACCTTC	CASSQRQATYGYTF
TRBV4-3	.	TRBJ2-7	.	TGCGCCAGCAGCTATGGCGCATCCGAAGACTACGAGCAGTACTTC	CASSYGASEDYEQYF
TRBV4-2	.	TRBJ1-1	few	TGTGCCAGCAGCCAAGAGGGGCCCGGGGCAGCGGTAGCTTTCTTT	CASSQEGPGAAVAFF
TRBV20-1	.	TRBJ2-7	.	TGCAGTGCTAGACCTTCAGCGGTCCCCGGTAACGAGCAGTACTTC	CSARPSAVPGNEQYF
TRBV12-3/TRBV12-4	.	TRBJ2-5	.	TGTGCCAGCAACAGAGCAGGGGAGACCCAGTACTTC	CASNRAGETQYF
TRBV5-1	TRBD1	TRBJ1-5	.	TGCGCCAGCAGCTTGGATGCGCAGGGGGTCAATCAGCCCCAGCATTTT	CASSLDAQGVNQPQHF
TRBV4-2	TRBD2	TRBJ2-3	.	TGTGCCAGCAGCCCTAGGACTAGCGGATATCCCCCAGATACGCAGTATTTT	CASSPRTSGYPPDTQYF
TRBV4-1	.	TRBJ1-2	.	TGCGCCAGCAGCGAGGTACAGGGCGGGGGCTATGGCTACACCTTC	CASSEVQGGGYGYTF
TRBV7-8	.	TRBJ2-7	.	TGTGCCAGCAGCACCCGCCAGAGCACTACCTACGATGAGCAGTACTTC	CASSTRQSTTYDEQYF
TRBV6-1	TRBD1	TRBJ2-7	few	TGTGCCAGCACCCGGGACAGGGCCACCTACGAGCAGTACTTC	CASTRDRATYEQYF
TRBV7-2	.	TRBJ1-2	few	TGTGCCAGCAGCTTAGTGGGCAGAAACCCTACTTATGGCTACACCTTC	CASSLVGRNPTYGYTF
TRBV12-3/TRBV12-4	TRBD1	TRBJ2-2	many	TGTGCCAGCAGCCTAGGACAGGGGGCGAACACCGGGGAGCTGTTTTTT	CASSLGQGANTGELFF
TRBV7-9	TRBD2	TRBJ2-1	.	TGTGCCAGCAGCATGAAGGGACTAGCCTACAATGAGCAGTTCTTC	CASSMKGLAYNEQFF
TRBV6-4	.	TRBJ2-5	once	TGTGCCAGCAGTGGGCTAAAATACATTGCCGGAGAGACCCAGTACTTC	CASSGLKYIAGETQYF
TRBV7-9	TRBD2	TRBJ2-5	few	TGTGCCAGCAGCCCAAAGACTAGCGATTCGTATAGGACCCAGTACTTC	CASSPKTSDSYRTQYF
TRBV25-1	TRBD2	TRBJ2-4	.	TGTGCCAGCAGTGAAGATAGCGGGGGTAAAAACATTCAGTACTTC	CASSEDSGGKNIQYF
TRBV6-5	.	TRBJ2-5	many	TGTGCCAGCAGTTCACAGGGTCCCCAAGAGACCCAGTACTTC	CASSSQGPQETQYF